This TCR beta chain came from a study of cytomegalovirus exposure and HLA in healthy donors (TCRdb year 2017). Regarding the study in general: According to an earlier analysis of 587 of the donors, roughly 180 million T cells yielded 90 million to 140 million unique TCR beta sequences and approximately 300 Gb of sequence data. Of the roughly 410 genotyped donors, 81% were placed in the genetic ancestry cluster associated with self-reported Caucasian donors. Four or five DR-DQ haplotypes were treated as single units for association and clustering because of strong linkage in the cohort. Class I and class II HLA loci were covered by the typing at four-digit resolution. Among about 370 genotyped donors of the cohort, an average of around 250,000 unique TCR beta nucleotide sequences was sequenced per donor, of which about 18% were non-productive. An early release that covered some 640 HLA-typed donors contained about 300 gigabases of sequencing data and about 84 million unique TCR sequences. The number of donors typed differed by locus, with about 629-640 for A, B, C, DRB1 and DQB1, more than 500 for DQA1, 606 for DPA1, and approximately 470 for DPB1. To predict cytomegalovirus infection status, the study combined high-throughput TCR immunosequencing, statistical association of individual TCRs with disease status, and machine learning. A later genetic analysis used genome-wide SNP genotypes for 398 of the 666 donors, treating that subset as a discovery cohort. In a later analysis, previously published TCR beta repertoires from 666 donors were re-analyzed and high-resolution HLA genotyping was added so that TCR occurrence patterns could be studied. Using immunosequencing, the study profiled T cell repertoires from approximately 700 subjects and related those repertoires to cytomegalovirus serostatus. Donor age, sex, ethnicity and CMV serostatus were compiled together with the repertoire data. All discovery cohort repertoires had been generated on a single sequencing platform. A separate validation cohort of approximately 120 different subjects was used in addition to the roughly 700-subject first cohort. In an earlier analysis of about 590 of the donors, high-throughput TCR beta sequencing was used to judge whether each TCR beta V gene segment behaved as functional or pseudogenic. The aim of the study was to test whether cataloging public T cell receptors could identify signatures of past pathogen exposure. The later analysis used no new phenotypic data to find candidate immune exposures, relying instead on TCR beta sequences and their occurrence across donors. General findings and caveats noted by the study authors: A later analysis found that TCR association rates varied across HLA loci, with DRB1 alleles showing the most associated TCRs and HLA-C alleles the fewest. The presence/absence analyses assumed that sequencing depth was roughly uniform across donors, and that assumption may not be true. According to the authors, the approach could potentially be generalized to other disease states and immunological phenotypes. Because HLA typing was missing for some donors at each locus, association tests included only the typed subset. The sequencing pipeline was judged likely to have produced a cluster of highly shared sequence variants as a technical artifact. While some public TCRs were present in many individuals, most TCR sequences turned up only very rarely across donors. A later analysis found that HLA-associated TCR beta chains were more clonally expanded and had lower generation probabilities than equally common non-associated chains. The 87-base-pair reads could not distinguish some IMGT-functional V segments, including TRBV6-2 and TRBV6-3, so those segments were excluded. The only immune exposure information available for the cohort was CMV serostatus. In the study, roughly 160 TCR beta chains were listed as associated with cytomegalovirus. Because counts were too low, fewer than 20 rarely observed V segments, including chromosome 9 orphons, were excluded from the earlier analysis of under 650 of the donors. The cohort was sequenced for TCR beta chains only, and without alpha or paired-chain data the features that could be detected were limited. According to a later analysis, parvovirus B19, influenza, CMV and Epstein-Barr virus appeared linked to several top co-occurrence clusters. A further reported finding was that TCR beta sequences accurately predicted the HLA-A and HLA-B alleles for most subjects in the first cohort. According to a later analysis, most CMV-associated TCR beta chains appeared to be HLA-restricted, and the HLA associations seemed to be driven largely by CMV exposure. Three of the identified cytomegalovirus-associated TCR beta chains were confirmed in vitro to be specific for cytomegalovirus antigens. Correlated functional status among segregating V segments might reflect linkage disequilibrium, but an unknown experimental factor could not be ruled out. Cytomegalovirus status was reported to be diagnosed by the classifier with high specificity and sensitivity in both the original and validation cohorts. A later analysis associated 15,000 to 20,000 TCR beta sequences with specific HLA alleles at a false discovery rate of 0.05. Assigning TCR associations to individual alleles was difficult when HLA alleles, especially DR and DQ, strongly co-occurred. An earlier analysis of approximately 540 of the donors showed that most TCR beta V segments appeared in productive rearrangements either about 87% or about 30% of the time, which broadly matched IMGT annotations. A later genetic analysis reported fewer N-insertions in productive TCRs among donors in an Asian-associated ancestry cluster than the roughly 640-donor mean. An association between a missense DCLRE1C variant and V-gene and J-gene trimming of TCR beta chains was found in a later genetic analysis and replicated in an independent cohort.

In total, just over 650 healthy bone marrow donors made up the cohort. At the time of sampling, every cohort member was nominally healthy, though immune exposures that went unrecorded were likely present. CMV serostatus was positive for 289 and negative for about 50% of the roughly 700 cohort members, and was not recorded for this donor. Every donor gave a peripheral blood sample, and the peripheral blood mononuclear cells from that sample were used for TCR beta sequencing. Genomic DNA was extracted from the blood cell samples with the Qiagen DNeasy Blood Extraction Kit. Libraries were built with the immunoSEQ multiplex PCR assay. For the multiplex PCR, a mixture combining 60 forward primers for TCR Vbeta segments and 13 reverse primers for TCR Jbeta segments was used. A multiplex PCR assay on genomic DNA amplified the CDR3 region of rearranged TCR beta genes. On the Illumina HiSeq System, the amplified TCR beta libraries were sequenced as 87-base-pair reads. On the study's bioinformatics: A later analysis tallied 75 million to 95 million unique TCR beta chains across the approximately 670 repertoires, and about 10 million of those chains were shared by two or more donors. A nearest-neighbor algorithm error-corrected the raw reads and collapsed the reads into unique sequences, merging closely related sequences to remove PCR and sequencing errors. Alignment of CDR3 sequences to IMGT reference sequences was used to assign V, D and J gene segments. For a sequence to be retained, a match of at least six nucleotides to both a V gene segment and a J gene segment was required. A rearrangement was called productive if the CDR3 had no stop codons and remained in frame with V and J, and every other rearrangement was called non-productive. CDR3 was defined according to IMGT convention as the region running from the second conserved V-encoded cysteine to the conserved J-encoded phenylalanine. The earlier analysis of some 580 of the donors excluded any sequence lacking an unambiguous match to a single V gene segment. An earlier analysis of some 500 of the donors classified V segments as functional when productive rearrangements were above 56.7% and as segregating when the standard deviation between donors was above 5%. A statistical classification framework was built for diagnosing cytomegalovirus status from the catalog of TCR beta chain sequences. In a later analysis, TCR nucleotide sequences were compared against IMGT/GENE-DB human TR gene sequences so that V and J genes could be assigned. The TCRdist pipeline was used in a later analysis to assign CDR3 sequences and most-parsimonious VDJ recombination scenarios. In a later analysis, each TCR beta chain was defined by its CDR3 amino acid sequence together with its V-gene family, and reads lacking a unique V-gene family were excluded. To address suspected cross-contamination and a sequencing artifact, a later analysis removed roughly 580 highly shared, low-generation-probability nucleotide sequences. For each public chain, a later analysis derived a clonal expansion index from normalized ranks of inferred template counts within each repertoire. In a later analysis, generation probabilities were computed using a VDJ recombination model fitted to out-of-frame rearrangements, and the results were checked against IGoR. Hypergeometric tests were used in a later analysis to score TCR-TCR, TCR-HLA and TCR-CMV co-occurrence, with a repertoire-size bias correction applied to the TCR pairs. False discovery rates were estimated in a later analysis by permuting HLA or CMV assignments 20 times. In a later analysis, co-occurring TCRs were grouped using DBSCAN, and TCRdist sequence similarity was added for clustering within HLA-allele-positive subsets. Repertoires with fewer than 30,000 or more than 120,000 public chains, plus five repertoires with anomalous nucleotide sharing, were excluded from co-occurrence clustering. The table was pulled from immuneACCESS by TCRdb, which kept in-frame rearrangements only. Such tables lose some clones; where checked, under half of the loss comes from unresolved V genes, and the rest has no known cause. For V, J and clone size, that table is used; D and trimming come from the DNA. The sample table holds around 150,000 clones, of which more than 75% were seen once. 3.5% of the sample is taken by the ten largest.

Note on this clone: Its antigen remains unidentified. Base-call qualities are not available, and no considerably larger clone is one nucleotide away.

The CDR3 contains 16 residues, cysteine and phenylalanine counted. Left in the record is the CDR3 DNA by itself, 48 bases read in frame from the first base. V drops 1 base and J drops 2 bases, leaving 13 bases in between. CDR1 is given as SEHNR and CDR2 as FQNEAQ, both from the germline V gene (reference sequence). The receptor chain draws on TRBV7-9 and TRBJ2-3, with the D gene uncertain. The sequencing sample was made of PBMCs. This clonotype originated in a human donor in good health. The bases are TGTGCCAGCAGCTTAGAAACCTACTTACTCACAGATACGCAGTATTTT. This translates into CASSLETYLLTDTQYF.